This paragraph covers one TCR beta chain sequence. Its antigen remains unidentified. This record comes from a study of CD8 T cells in Susac syndrome. Random hexamers were used to reverse transcribe an amount of roughly 0.45 to 1 ug RNA. The method of amplification for TCR beta CDR3 was immunoSEQ multiplex PCR, covering 54 Vbeta and 13 Jbeta. A single record per CDR3 protein comes from TCRdb applying MiXCR to the immunoSEQ multiplex PCR reads. Among 150,000 to 200,000 distinct CDR3 sequences listed, almost 96% were seen once. CDR1 and CDR2 from the germline V gene are MNHEY and SVGEGT. The V and J ends lost 6 bases and 5 bases respectively, with 13 bases between them. The CDR3 contains 13 residues. Study-wide findings and caveats: Only a relatively small number of individuals were included in the TCR sequencing and HLA analysis.

Sequencing of TCR beta drew on CD8+ and CD4+ T cells from blood. Multiple sclerosis controls were treatment-naive patients with stable or active relapsing-remitting disease. This sequence was found in a human donor with multiple sclerosis. The chain uses TRBV6-2 or TRBV6-3 and TRBJ1-1, with D possibly TRBD1 on 5 matching bases. Material for sequencing was CD4+ T cells from PBMCs. CDR3 nucleotide sequence: TGTGCCAGCAGCATCGGGGGGAGAACTGAAGCTTTCTTT. Translating it yields CASSIGGRTEAFF.